The 26 T cell receptor beta chains presented below share a single source sample, sequenced in a study of cytomegalovirus exposure and HLA in healthy donors (dated by TCRdb to 2015 to 2018). Preparation of the library involved the immunoSEQ multiplex PCR assay. TCRdb took over this immuneACCESS table, retaining in-frame rearrangements with V and J assigned. Such tables are incomplete; in checked studies, under half of the missing clones stem from an unresolved V gene, and the remainder is unexplained. The sample has around 260,000 clones on record, 80% to 95% of them singletons. 3% to 3.5% of the sample lies in the top ten. Material for sequencing was PBMCs. These receptors originate from a woman under 40 in good health and CMV-seronegative.

For this clone: The sample contains more than one DNA sequence encoding this CDR3. The rearrangement uses TRBV28 and TRBJ2-7; D perhaps matches TRBD1 (6 bases). The CDR3 has 13 amino acids. In germline, CDR1 is MDHEN, CDR2 SYDVKM. The V and J ends lost 6 bases and 0 bases respectively, with 9 bases between them. The chain's CDR3 is CASSDRTSYEQYF. The CDR3 bases are TGTGCCAGCAGCGACAGGACCTCCTACGAGCAGTACTTC.

The chain links TRBV19 to TRBJ1-4, with D possibly TRBD1 on 6 matching bases. This CDR3 comprises 14 residues. The V gene lost 5 bases and the J gene lost 8 bases, with 15 bases spanning the gap. The V gene's germline CDR1 is LNHDA and CDR2 SQIVND (reference sequence). The CDR3 here is CASSGGARGEKLFF. The CDR3 nucleotides read TGTGCCAGTAGTGGGGGGGCGCGGGGAGAAAAACTGTTTTTT.

On this clone: Other DNA sequences in this sample translate to the same CDR3. This chain connects TRBV6-6 to TRBJ2-1; D is uncertain. This CDR3 is built from 11 residues. Germline V gives CDR1 MNHNY, CDR2 SVGAGI (reference sequence). Trimming shortened V by 0 bases and J by 8 bases, and 2 bases separated the two germline ends. The DNA of the CDR3 is TGTGCCAGCAGTTACTCCTATGAGCAGTTCTTC. This sequence encodes CASSYSYEQFF.

V gene TRBV2 combines with J gene TRBJ2-3, with D tentatively TRBD1 or TRBD2 (5 bases each). Germline V gene data show CDR1 as SNHLY and CDR2 as FYNNEI. This CDR3 contains 17 residues. The V gene lost 6 bases and the J gene lost 0 bases, with 19 bases spanning the gap. In DNA, the CDR3 is TGTGCCAGCAGGTCCAGGTCCGGGGCCTCTAGCACAGATACGCAGTATTTT. It codes for CASRSRSGASSTDTQYF.

J is TRBJ2-5 and V is TRBV28; the D gene is possibly TRBD2 (5 bases). Germline CDR1 reads MDHEN; CDR2 reads SYDVKM. V shed 1 base and J shed 2 bases, with 11 bases lying between them. CDR3 length equals 15 residues. CDR3 region: CASSLLRSGQETQYF. The CDR3 bases are TGTGCCAGCAGTTTATTGAGAAGCGGACAAGAGACCCAGTACTTC.

This clone was detected a few times. The chain employs TRBV27 and TRBJ2-2, with a weak D call TRBD1 (5 bases). V dropped 8 bases and J dropped 0 bases, with 13 bases sitting between them. The CDR3 length is 15 residues. Germline V gene data show CDR1 as MNHEY and CDR2 as SMNVEV (reference sequence). CDR3 loop: CASWVQASNTGELFF. The CDR3, as DNA: TGTGCCAGCTGGGTACAGGCTTCGAACACCGGGGAGCTGTTTTTT.

The chain employs TRBV25-1 and TRBJ2-7; D remains unclear. CDR1 is MGHDK, CDR2 SYGVNS, per germline. V shed 8 bases and J shed 2 bases, with 7 bases lying between them. This CDR3 has 11 amino acids. The CDR3 loop is CASGEAYEQYF. The CDR3, as DNA: TGTGCCAGCGGAGAAGCCTACGAGCAGTACTTC.

J is TRBJ2-7 and V is TRBV27; TRBD2 matches 7 bases. Trimming took 5 bases from V and 4 from J; bases not matched to a gene: 14. CDR1 and CDR2 from the germline V gene are MNHEY and SMNVEV (reference sequence). This CDR3 has 16 amino acids. The CDR3 region has the DNA TGTGCCAGCAGTCCCCTCCTAGACCGGGAGGCGTACGAGCAGTACTTC. Protein: CASSPLLDREAYEQYF.

Turning to this clone: One end of the junction does not line up with germline, which may come from a read error. The chain couples TRBV19 to TRBJ2-1; TRBD2 aligns across 10 bases. CDR3 length: 17 residues. The germline CDR1 and CDR2 sequences are LNHDA and SQIVND (reference sequence). The CDR3 DNA sequence: TGTGCCAGTAGTATAGAGCAGGGGCTAGCGGGAGTTTCGGAGCGGTTCTTC. Protein: CASSIEQGLAGVSERFF.

This clone occurred once. V gene TRBV28 combines with J gene TRBJ2-3; D remains ambiguous. The V gene's germline CDR1 is MDHEN and CDR2 SYDVKM. Trimming cost V 6 bases and J 6 bases, with 10 bases left between them. There are 12 residues in the CDR3. This CDR3 reads CASSQMGDTQYF. As DNA, the CDR3 is TGTGCCAGCAGCCAGATGGGGGATACGCAGTATTTT.

The CDR3 region is CASSQVEKATNEKLFF. The CDR3 bases are TGCGCCAGCAGCCAAGTCGAAAAGGCAACTAATGAAAAACTGTTTTTT. This chain joins TRBV4-1 and TRBJ1-4; D gene unclear. The germline gives CDR1 MGHRA, CDR2 YSYEKL. The CDR3 extends over 16 amino acids. V dropped 1 base and J dropped 0 bases, with 9 bases sitting between them.

The rearrangement uses TRBV7-9 and TRBJ1-1; D unresolved. Germline V gene data show CDR1 as SEHNR and CDR2 as FQNEAQ (reference sequence). V shed 2 bases and J shed 1 base, with 5 bases lying between them. The CDR3 has 13 amino acids. The CDR3 spells CASSLTSNTEAFF. CDR3 in DNA: TGTGCCAGCAGCTTAACGTCGAACACTGAAGCTTTCTTT. Filled out from reference TRBV7-9 and TRBJ1-1, the complete variable domain reads DTGVSQNPRHKITKRGQNVTFRCDPISEHNRLYWYRQTLGQGPEFLTYFQNEAQLEKSRLLSDRFSAERPKGSFSTLEIQRTEQGDSAMYLCASSLTSNTEAFFGQGTRLTVV.

The gene calls are TRBV9 and TRBJ2-2; possible D gene TRBD2, 6 bases. Per germline, CDR1 SGDLS and CDR2 YYNGEE. V was trimmed by 4 bases and J by 4 bases, leaving 14 bases between them. The CDR3 sequence is 15 residues long. Here the CDR3 DNA reads TGTGCCAGCAGCCAATGGGAGGAAAGCACCGGGGAGCTGTTTTTT. Protein sequence: CASSQWEESTGELFF.

The chain links TRBV29-1 to TRBJ1-2; the match to TRBD1 covers 8 bases. The V gene's germline CDR1 is SQVTM and CDR2 ANQGSEA. The CDR3 sequence is 14 residues long. With 7 bases clipped from V and 8 bases from J, the junction kept 15 bases outside the gene matches. CDR3 DNA: TGCAGCGGCCTGACAGGGGCGGCACTAGGCGGCTACACCTTC. This sequence encodes CSGLTGAALGGYTF.

The V call is TRBV29-1, the J call TRBJ1-4, with 12 bases that match TRBD1. V shed 4 bases, J shed 7 bases, and the junction held 10 bases outside the gene matches. There are 16 residues in the CDR3. Germline CDR1 is SQVTM and CDR2 is ANQGSEA. The CDR3, as DNA: TGCAGCGTTGGGATCGGGACAGGGGGCGTAATTGAAAAACTGTTTTTT. Its translation is CSVGIGTGGVIEKLFF.

The chain joins TRBV5-1 to TRBJ1-3; D unresolved. V was trimmed by 4 bases and J by 0 bases, leaving 11 bases between them. The CDR3 consists of 15 residues. Germline V CDR1 and CDR2: SGHRS, YFSETQ. CDR3 amino acids: CASSPRADSGNTIYF. CDR3 DNA: TGCGCCAGCAGCCCGCGGGCAGACTCTGGAAACACCATATATTTT.

This chain uses TRBV9 with TRBJ2-3; 10 nucleotides line up with TRBD2. The V gene end was trimmed by 4 bases and the J gene end by 0 bases; junction bases not matched to a gene: 8. The CDR3 is 17 residues long. Germline V CDR1 and CDR2: SGDLS, YYNGEE. This chain's CDR3 is CASSTGLAHTSTDTQYF. The CDR3 DNA is TGTGCCAGCAGCACGGGACTAGCGCACACTAGCACAGATACGCAGTATTTT.

V and J are TRBV27 and TRBJ1-1; D uncertain. Trimming removed 2 bases at V and 0 bases at J, with 7 bases between. This CDR3 region has 14 residues. The germline gives CDR1 MNHEY, CDR2 SMNVEV (reference sequence). Written as DNA, the CDR3 is TGTGCCAGCAGTTTACAGACGATGAACACTGAAGCTTTCTTT. Amino acids: CASSLQTMNTEAFF.

The V call is TRBV5-4, the J call TRBJ2-7; TRBD1 aligns across 9 bases. The CDR3 has 14 amino acids. From germline, CDR1 is SGHNT and CDR2 YYREEE (reference sequence). The J segment lost 3 bases and the V segment lost 4 bases, leaving 5 bases of the junction unmatched. The CDR3 spells CASSRGTGIYEQYF. CDR3 bases: TGTGCCAGCAGCCGGGGGACAGGGATCTACGAGCAGTACTTC.

J is TRBJ2-3 and V is TRBV18, with D perhaps TRBD1 (6 bases). There are 14 residues in the CDR3. V lost 3 bases to trimming and J lost 5 bases, with 12 bases between them. Germline lookup yields CDR1 KGHSH and CDR2 LQKENI. The CDR3 reads CASSPGRGRDTQYF. The CDR3 DNA is TGTGCCAGCTCACCTGGCAGGGGCAGAGATACGCAGTATTTT.

This sequence joins TRBV7-3 and TRBJ2-1, with D maybe TRBD2 (5 bases). This CDR3 is 12 amino acids long. Germline lookup yields CDR1 SGHTA and CDR2 FQGTGA. Trimming stripped 2 bases from V and 9 bases from J, with 8 bases between. The CDR3 bases are TGTGCCAGCAGCTTATCCGAGGGTGAGCAGTTCTTC. It is translated as CASSLSEGEQFF.

The chain links TRBV6-5 to TRBJ1-1, with D uncertain. This CDR3 comprises 12 residues. Germline loops: CDR1 MNHEY, CDR2 SVGAGI. V gave up 0 bases and J gave up 2 bases, with 1 base separating them. The CDR3 coding sequence is TGTGCCAGCAGTTACTCTAACACTGAAGCTTTCTTT. Its translation: CASSYSNTEAFF.

Points on this clone: The junction departs from germline at one end; a sequencing error may be responsible. This chain joins TRBV5-1 and TRBJ2-7; D may be TRBD1 or TRBD2 (5 bases each). CDR3 length: 13 amino acids. CDR1 and CDR2 from the germline V gene are SGHRS and YFSETQ. The CDR3 DNA reads TGCGCCAGCAGCTTCGAAGGGACCACTCCGGGCGACTTC. It specifies CASSFEGTTPGDF.

The chain has TRBV11-3 and TRBJ1-1; tentative D call: TRBD1 (5 bases). Trimming took 5 bases from V and 3 from J, leaving 19 bases between them. The CDR3 has 16 residues. CDR1 is SGHNT and CDR2 is YENEEA in the germline V gene. The CDR3 here is CASSHRLRVGYTEAFF. The CDR3 DNA is TGTGCCAGCAGCCATCGCCTCAGGGTTGGGTACACTGAAGCTTTCTTT.

This clone was counted once. This chain links TRBV28 with TRBJ2-1, with TRBD2 matching over 8 bases. Per germline, CDR1 MDHEN and CDR2 SYDVKM. The CDR3 length is 14 residues. V lost 7 bases to trimming and J lost 4 bases; unmatched junction nucleotides: 6. The CDR3 spells CASNRGRIYNEQFF. CDR3 nucleotide sequence: TGTGCCAGCAACCGCGGGAGGATATACAATGAGCAGTTCTTC.

The genes are TRBV23-1 and TRBJ2-7; no definite D call. TRBV23-1 is annotated as an ORF whose role is uncertain. The V end lost 2 bases, the J end lost 7 bases, and 15 bases lay between the germline ends. The CDR3 extends over 14 amino acids. The CDR3 is CASSQQTSVGEQYF. The DNA for the CDR3 is TGCGCCAGCAGTCAACAGACCTCTGTTGGAGAGCAGTACTTC.